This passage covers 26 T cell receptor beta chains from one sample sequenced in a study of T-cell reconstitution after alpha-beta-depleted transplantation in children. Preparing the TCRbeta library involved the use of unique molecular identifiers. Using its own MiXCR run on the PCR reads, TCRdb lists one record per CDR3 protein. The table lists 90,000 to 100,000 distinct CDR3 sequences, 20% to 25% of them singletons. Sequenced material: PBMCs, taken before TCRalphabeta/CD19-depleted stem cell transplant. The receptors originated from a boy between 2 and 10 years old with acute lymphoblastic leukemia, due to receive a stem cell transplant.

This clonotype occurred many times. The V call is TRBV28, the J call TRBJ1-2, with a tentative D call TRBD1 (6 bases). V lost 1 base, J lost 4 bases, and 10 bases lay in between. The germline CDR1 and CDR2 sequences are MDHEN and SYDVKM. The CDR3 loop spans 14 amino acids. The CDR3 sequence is CASSLYREAYGYTF. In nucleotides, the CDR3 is TGTGCCAGCAGTTTATACAGGGAGGCCTATGGCTACACCTTC.

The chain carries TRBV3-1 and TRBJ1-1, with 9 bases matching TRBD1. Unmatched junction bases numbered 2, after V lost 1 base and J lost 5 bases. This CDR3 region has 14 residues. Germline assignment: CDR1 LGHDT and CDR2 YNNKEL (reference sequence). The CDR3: CASSQATGGTEAFF. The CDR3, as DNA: TGTGCCAGCAGCCAAGCGACAGGGGGGACTGAAGCTTTCTTT.

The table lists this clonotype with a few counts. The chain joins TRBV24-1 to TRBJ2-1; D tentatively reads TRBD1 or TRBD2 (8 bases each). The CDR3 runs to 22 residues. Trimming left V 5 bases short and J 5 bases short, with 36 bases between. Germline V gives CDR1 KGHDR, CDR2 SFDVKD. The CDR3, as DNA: TGTGCCACCAGTGGTCTAGACAGGGGACGGAAAGCCGGGACTAGTGAAGACAATGAGCAGTTCTTC. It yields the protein CATSGLDRGRKAGTSEDNEQFF.

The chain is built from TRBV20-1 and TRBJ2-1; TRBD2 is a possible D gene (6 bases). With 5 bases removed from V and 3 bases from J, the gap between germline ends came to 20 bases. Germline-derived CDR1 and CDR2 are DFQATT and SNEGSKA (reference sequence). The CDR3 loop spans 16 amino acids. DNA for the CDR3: TGCAGTGCTCGCTCCCCGGGGCGGAGGGGCTACAATGAGCAGTTCTTC. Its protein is CSARSPGRRGYNEQFF.

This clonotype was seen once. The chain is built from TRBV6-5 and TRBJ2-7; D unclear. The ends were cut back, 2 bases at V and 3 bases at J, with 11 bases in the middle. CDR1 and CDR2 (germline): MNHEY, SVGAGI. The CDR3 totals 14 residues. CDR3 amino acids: CASSYERWGYEQYF. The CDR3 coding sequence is TGTGCCAGCAGTTACGAAAGGTGGGGCTACGAGCAGTACTTC.

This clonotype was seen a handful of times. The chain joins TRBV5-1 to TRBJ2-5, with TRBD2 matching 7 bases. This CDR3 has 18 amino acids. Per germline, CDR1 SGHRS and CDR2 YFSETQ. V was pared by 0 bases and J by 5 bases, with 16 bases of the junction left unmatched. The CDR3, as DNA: TGCGCCAGCAGCTTGGGGCTAGCGGAGAGCCCCCGACGGGAGACCCAGTACTTC. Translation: CASSLGLAESPRRETQYF.

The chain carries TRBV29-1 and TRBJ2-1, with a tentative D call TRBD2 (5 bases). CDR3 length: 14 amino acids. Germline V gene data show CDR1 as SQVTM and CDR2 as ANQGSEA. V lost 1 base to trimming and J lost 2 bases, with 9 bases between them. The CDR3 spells CSVEAGIPYNEQFF. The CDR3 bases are TGCAGCGTTGAAGCGGGGATCCCCTACAATGAGCAGTTCTTC.

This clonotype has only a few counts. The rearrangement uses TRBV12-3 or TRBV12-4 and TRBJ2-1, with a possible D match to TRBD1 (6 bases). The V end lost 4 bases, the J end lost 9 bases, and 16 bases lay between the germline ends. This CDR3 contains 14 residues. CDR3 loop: CASSSPHRVGEQFF. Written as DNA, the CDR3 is TGTGCCAGCAGTTCCCCACACAGGGTAGGTGAGCAGTTCTTC.

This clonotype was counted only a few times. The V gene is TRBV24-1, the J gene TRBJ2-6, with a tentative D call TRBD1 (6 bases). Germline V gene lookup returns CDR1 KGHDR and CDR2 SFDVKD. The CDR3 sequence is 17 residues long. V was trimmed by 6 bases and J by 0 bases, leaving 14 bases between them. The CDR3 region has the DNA TGTGCCACCAGTCCCTCCCCAGGGGCCTCTGGGGCCAACGTCCTGACTTTC. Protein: CATSPSPGASGANVLTF.

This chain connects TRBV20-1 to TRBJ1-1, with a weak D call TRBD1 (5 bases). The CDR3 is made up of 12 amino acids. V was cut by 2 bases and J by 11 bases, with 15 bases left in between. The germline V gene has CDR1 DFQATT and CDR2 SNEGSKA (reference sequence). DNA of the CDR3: TGCAGTGCTAGAATCCAGGGTCCGGGGGCTTTCTTT. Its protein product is CSARIQGPGAFF.

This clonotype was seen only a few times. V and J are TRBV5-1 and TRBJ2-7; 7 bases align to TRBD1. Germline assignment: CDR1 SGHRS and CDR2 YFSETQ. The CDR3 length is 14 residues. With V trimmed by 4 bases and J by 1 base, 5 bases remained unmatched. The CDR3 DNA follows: TGCGCCAGCAGCACACAGGGGCCTTCCTACGAGCAGTACTTC. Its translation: CASSTQGPSYEQYF.

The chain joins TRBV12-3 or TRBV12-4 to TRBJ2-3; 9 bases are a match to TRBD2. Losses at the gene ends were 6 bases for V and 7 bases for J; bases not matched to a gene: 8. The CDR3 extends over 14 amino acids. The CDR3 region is CASSPGLALNTQYF. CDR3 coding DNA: TGTGCCAGCAGCCCGGGACTAGCCCTAAATACGCAGTATTTT.

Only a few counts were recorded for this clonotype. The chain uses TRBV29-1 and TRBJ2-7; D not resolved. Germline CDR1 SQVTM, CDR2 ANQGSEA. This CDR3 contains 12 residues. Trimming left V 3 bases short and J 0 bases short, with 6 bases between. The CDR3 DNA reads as TGCAGCGTTGATAACGGCTCCTACGAGCAGTACTTC. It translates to CSVDNGSYEQYF.

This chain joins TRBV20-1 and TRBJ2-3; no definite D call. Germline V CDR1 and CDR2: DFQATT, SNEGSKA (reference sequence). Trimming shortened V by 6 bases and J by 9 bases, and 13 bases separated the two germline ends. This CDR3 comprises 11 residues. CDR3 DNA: TGCAGTGCCCTCCGGGCCGAGACGCAGTATTTT. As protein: CSALRAETQYF.

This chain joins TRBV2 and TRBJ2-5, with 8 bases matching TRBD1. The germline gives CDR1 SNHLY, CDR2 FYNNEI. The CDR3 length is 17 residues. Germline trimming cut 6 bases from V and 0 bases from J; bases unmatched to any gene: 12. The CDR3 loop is CASRAPTGGRYQETQYF. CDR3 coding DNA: TGTGCCAGCAGAGCTCCCACAGGGGGACGGTACCAAGAGACCCAGTACTTC.

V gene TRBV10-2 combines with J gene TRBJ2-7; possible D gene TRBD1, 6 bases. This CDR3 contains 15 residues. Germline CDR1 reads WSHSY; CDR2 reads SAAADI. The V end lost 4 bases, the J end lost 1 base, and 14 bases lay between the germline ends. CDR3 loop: CASSADPGHSYEQYF. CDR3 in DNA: TGCGCCAGCAGTGCCGATCCGGGACATTCCTACGAGCAGTACTTC.

This CDR3 is CASSYPNNEQFF. The CDR3 region has the DNA TGTGCCAGCAGTTACCCAAACAATGAGCAGTTCTTC. This rearrangement joins TRBV6-2 or TRBV6-3 to TRBJ2-1; D not certain. V lost 2 bases to trimming and J lost 5 bases, with 4 bases between them. CDR1 is MNHEY, CDR2 SVGEGT, per germline. The CDR3 has 12 residues.

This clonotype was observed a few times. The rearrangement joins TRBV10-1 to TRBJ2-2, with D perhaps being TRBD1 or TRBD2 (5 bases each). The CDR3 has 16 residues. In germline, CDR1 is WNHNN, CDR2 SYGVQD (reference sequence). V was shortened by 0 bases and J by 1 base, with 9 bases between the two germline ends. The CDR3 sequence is CASSESKGRNTGELFF. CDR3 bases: TGCGCCAGCAGTGAGTCGAAGGGGAGGAACACCGGGGAGCTGTTTTTT.

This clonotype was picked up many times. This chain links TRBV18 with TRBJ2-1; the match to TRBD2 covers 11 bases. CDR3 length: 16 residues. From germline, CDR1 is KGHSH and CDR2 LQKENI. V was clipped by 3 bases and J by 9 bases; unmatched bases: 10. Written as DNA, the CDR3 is TGTGCCAGCTCACCGTTGGGACTAGCGGCGTACGGTGAGCAGTTCTTC. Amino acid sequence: CASSPLGLAAYGEQFF.

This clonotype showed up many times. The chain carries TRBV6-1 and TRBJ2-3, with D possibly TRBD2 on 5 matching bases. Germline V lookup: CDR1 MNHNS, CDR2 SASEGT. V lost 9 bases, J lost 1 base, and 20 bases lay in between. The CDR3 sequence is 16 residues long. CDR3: CASAPGGAEGTDTQYF. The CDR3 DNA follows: TGTGCCAGTGCCCCCGGAGGTGCGGAGGGCACAGATACGCAGTATTTT.

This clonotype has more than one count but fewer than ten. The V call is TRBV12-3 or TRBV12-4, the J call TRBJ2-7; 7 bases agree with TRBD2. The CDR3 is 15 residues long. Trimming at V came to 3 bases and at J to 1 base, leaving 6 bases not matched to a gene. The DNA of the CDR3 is TGTGCCAGCAGTTTTGCCGGGGAGGGGTCCTACGAGCAGTACTTC. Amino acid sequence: CASSFAGEGSYEQYF.

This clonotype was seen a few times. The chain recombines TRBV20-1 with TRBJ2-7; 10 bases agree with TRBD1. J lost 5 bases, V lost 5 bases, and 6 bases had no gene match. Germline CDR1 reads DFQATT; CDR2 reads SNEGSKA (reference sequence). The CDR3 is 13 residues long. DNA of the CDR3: TGCAGTGCTCACCGGGACAGGGGACACGAGCAGTACTTC. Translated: CSAHRDRGHEQYF.

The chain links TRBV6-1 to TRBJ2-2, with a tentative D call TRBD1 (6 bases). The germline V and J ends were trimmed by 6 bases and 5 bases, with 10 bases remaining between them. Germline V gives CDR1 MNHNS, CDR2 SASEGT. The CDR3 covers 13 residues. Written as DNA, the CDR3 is TGTGCCAGCAGCAACAGGGTAACCGGGGAGCTGTTTTTT. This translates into CASSNRVTGELFF.

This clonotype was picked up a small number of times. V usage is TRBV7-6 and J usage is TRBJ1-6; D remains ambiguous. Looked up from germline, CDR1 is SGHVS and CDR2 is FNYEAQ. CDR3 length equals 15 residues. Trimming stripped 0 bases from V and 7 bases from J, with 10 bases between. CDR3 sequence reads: CASSLANSYNSPLHF. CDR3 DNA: TGTGCCAGCAGCTTAGCAAACAGTTACAATTCACCCCTCCACTTT.

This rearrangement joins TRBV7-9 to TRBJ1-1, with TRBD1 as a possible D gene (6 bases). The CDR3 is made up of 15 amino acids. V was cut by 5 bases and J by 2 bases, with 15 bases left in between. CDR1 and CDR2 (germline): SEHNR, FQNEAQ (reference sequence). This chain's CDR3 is CASSPWTVQNTEAFF. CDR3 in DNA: TGTGCCAGCAGCCCCTGGACAGTCCAAAACACTGAAGCTTTCTTT.

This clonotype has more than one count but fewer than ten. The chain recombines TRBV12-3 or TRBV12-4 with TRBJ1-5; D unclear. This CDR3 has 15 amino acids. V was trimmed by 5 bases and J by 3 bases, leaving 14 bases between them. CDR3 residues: CASSPQDGNNQPQHF. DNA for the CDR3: TGTGCCAGCAGTCCCCAGGACGGAAACAATCAGCCCCAGCATTTT.